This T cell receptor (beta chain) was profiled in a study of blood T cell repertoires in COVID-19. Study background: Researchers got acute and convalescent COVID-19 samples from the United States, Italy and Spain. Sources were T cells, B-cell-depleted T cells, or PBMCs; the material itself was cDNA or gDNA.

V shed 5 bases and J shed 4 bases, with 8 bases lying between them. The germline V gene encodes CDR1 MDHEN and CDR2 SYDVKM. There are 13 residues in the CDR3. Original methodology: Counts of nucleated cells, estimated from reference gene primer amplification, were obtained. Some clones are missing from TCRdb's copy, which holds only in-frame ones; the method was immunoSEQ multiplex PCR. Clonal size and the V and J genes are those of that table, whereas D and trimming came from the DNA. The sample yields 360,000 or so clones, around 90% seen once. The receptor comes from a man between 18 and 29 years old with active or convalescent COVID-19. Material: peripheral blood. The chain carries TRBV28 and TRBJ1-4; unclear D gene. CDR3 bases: TGTGCCAGCAGTCGGGTTATTAATGAAAAACTGTTTTTT. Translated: CASSRVINEKLFF.